This TCR beta chain was recovered during a study of OX40 agonist ivuxolimab in advanced cancers. About the study: Eligibility rules accepted prior anti-PD-1, anti-PD-L1 or anti-CTLA-4 therapy, and around 40% had some.

With regard to this clone: What it binds is not known.

Study-level results: Relatively little clonal expansion, among the lowest observed, appeared in partial responders at 0.1-3.0 mg/kg.

TCRdb keeps only in-frame clones here, not all; method: immunoSEQ multiplex PCR. The sample consists of some 40,000 clones, more than 80% of them appearing once. Patients with autoimmune history or systemic immunosuppression were excluded. Samples of blood were obtained at baseline, on cycle 4 day 1, and on cycle 7 day 1. CDR1 GTSNPN and CDR2 SVGIG come from the germline V gene (reference sequence). V shed 0 bases, J shed 1 base, and the junction held 7 bases outside the gene matches. This CDR3 has 16 amino acids. The sample consisted of CD4+ or CD8+ T cells sorted from blood, taken in a trial of the OX40 agonist ivuxolimab. This TCR was recovered from an adult with an advanced solid tumor such as melanoma, head and neck, liver or kidney cancer. The V and J genes are TRBV30 and TRBJ2-7, with TRBD2 identical over 9 bases. CDR3 nucleotide sequence: TGTGCCTGGAGTGTACTAACTCTAGCGGGATCCTACGAGCAGTACTTC. This encodes CAWSVLTLAGSYEQYF.